The T cell receptor (beta chain) described here comes from a study of blood T cell repertoires in COVID-19. About the study: COVID-19 samples collected from the United States, Italy and Spain covered acute and convalescent phases.

V was trimmed by 4 bases and J by 4 bases, leaving 16 bases between them. This CDR3 has 15 residues. Germline CDR1 is MGHDK and CDR2 is SYGVNS. Assay: immunoSEQ multiplex PCR; the TCRdb copy retains only in-frame clones and omits some. The repertoire includes about 320,000 clones, roughly 85% of them detected once, and around 1.9% sits in the top ten. The sequence came from a young woman who had been exposed to COVID-19. The sequenced material came from PBMCs or T cells enriched from blood (not recorded which). This chain joins TRBV25-1 and TRBJ1-2; no reliable D call. For the CDR3, the DNA is TGTGCCAGCAGTGCCCCGGGTTCGACCCCCTATGGCTACACCTTC. Encoded protein: CASSAPGSTPYGYTF.